This T cell receptor beta chain was captured by sequencing in a study of T cells expressing NK-cell markers. Germline CDR1 reads SGHDT; CDR2 reads YYEEEE. The CDR3 is made up of 15 amino acids. TCRdb re-called the 5' RACE reads, yielding one record per CDR3 amino acid sequence without DNA. This sample's table reports approximately 380,000 distinct CDR3 sequences. The receptor comes from a man aged 18 to 69 in good health. This chain joins TRBV5-6 and TRBJ1-3. Sequencing input: blood T cells: a sorted CD56 or NKG2C T cell subset, CD4+ or CD8+ T cells, or bulk PBMC T cells (not recorded which). The CDR3 is CASSVGGGYGNTIYF.